The present entry profiles one T cell receptor beta chain with its context. This sample is part of a study of T cell changes during pregnancy in multiple sclerosis. The data were produced by immunoSEQ multiplex PCR, yet TCRdb's version contains in-frame clones alone and is incomplete. The sample holds more than 70,000 clones, roughly 92% seen once. The source of this sequence is a female donor with multiple sclerosis, enrolled in a pregnancy study. Sequences were derived from peripheral blood, sampled before pregnancy.

DNA for the CDR3: TGTGCCAGCAGCTCTCAGCGGGCCCAAGGCATCAATGAGCAGTTCTTC. This sequence encodes CASSSQRAQGINEQFF. The chain links TRBV7-3 to TRBJ2-1; D is possibly TRBD2 (6 bases). CDR3 length equals 16 residues. CDR1 is SGHTA, CDR2 FQGTGA, per germline. V was clipped by 4 bases and J by 6 bases, with 19 bases between them.